Listed here are 29 T cell receptor beta chains from one sample, sequenced in a study of blood T cell repertoires in COVID-19. Sequencing used immunoSEQ multiplex PCR; TCRdb keeps in-frame clones, though not all of them. This repertoire shows some 110,000 clones, over 70% found once; its top ten account for around 14%. The sequencing sample was made of peripheral blood. These receptors were obtained from a man in his forties or fifties with acute or convalescent COVID-19.

A single count supports this clone. The chain recombines TRBV3-1 (or the pseudogene TRBV3-2) with TRBJ2-3; D not resolved. There are 14 residues in the CDR3. Germline values: CDR1 LGHDT, CDR2 YNNKEL (reference sequence). V was trimmed by 0 bases and J by 1 base, leaving 5 bases between them. The CDR3 DNA sequence: TGTGCCAGCAGCCAAGACGGAGGCACAGATACGCAGTATTTT. This gives the protein CASSQDGGTDTQYF.

In its sample, this clone was seen once. The J gene is TRBJ1-2, the V gene TRBV5-1, with D possibly TRBD1 on 6 matching bases. Trimming stripped 4 bases from V and 7 bases from J, with 20 bases between. There are 15 residues in the CDR3. Germline values: CDR1 SGHRS, CDR2 YFSETQ. The CDR3 here is CASSPLEGTFGGYTF. DNA for the CDR3: TGCGCCAGCAGCCCCCTGGAAGGGACATTTGGTGGCTACACCTTC.

V gene TRBV2 combines with J gene TRBJ1-3, with D possibly TRBD1 on 6 matching bases. The CDR3 loop spans 15 amino acids. Germline CDR1 and CDR2: SNHLY and FYNNEI. V was pared by 6 bases and J by 2 bases, with 14 bases between. The CDR3 region is CASSVTGTPGNTIYF. The CDR3 DNA sequence: TGTGCCAGCAGCGTGACCGGGACACCTGGAAACACCATATATTTT.

V usage is TRBV5-1 and J usage is TRBJ2-5; 10 bases fit TRBD2. The germline CDR1 and CDR2 sequences are SGHRS and YFSETQ. The junction had 10 bases not matched to a gene; V was cut back by 3 bases and J by 5 bases. The CDR3 is made up of 16 amino acids. The CDR3: CASSSSSGRPWETQYF. CDR3 DNA: TGCGCCAGCAGCTCTTCTAGCGGGAGACCGTGGGAGACCCAGTACTTC. Full variable domain (rest looked up from reference TRBV5-1 and TRBJ2-5): KAGVTQTPRYLIKTRGQQVTLSCSPISGHRSVSWYQQTPGQGLQFLFEYFSETQRNKGNFPGRFSGRQFSNSRSEMNVSTLELGDSALYLCASSSSSGRPWETQYFGPGTRLLVL.

The V gene is TRBV25-1, the J gene TRBJ2-7, with D maybe TRBD2 (5 bases). Germline loops: CDR1 MGHDK, CDR2 SYGVNS. CDR3 length: 16 amino acids. Trimming pared 1 base from V and 1 base from J, leaving 14 bases between. This CDR3 is CASSESGSEVSYEQYF. CDR3 nucleotide sequence: TGTGCCAGCAGTGAATCGGGAAGCGAGGTTTCCTACGAGCAGTACTTC.

This clone was observed a handful of times. The chain carries TRBV28 and TRBJ2-1; 14 bases line up with TRBD2. CDR3 length: 15 residues. Per the germline V gene, CDR1 is MDHEN and CDR2 is SYDVKM. Unmatched junction bases numbered 6, after V lost 5 bases and J lost 9 bases. CDR3 DNA: TGTGCCAGCAGTCTCGGGACTAGCGGGAGATTTGAGCAGTTCTTC. It codes for CASSLGTSGRFEQFF.

The rearrangement links TRBV7-8 to TRBJ2-4, with D possibly matching TRBD1 (5 bases). Germline loops: CDR1 SGHVS, CDR2 FQNEAQ. V dropped 5 bases and J dropped 0 bases, with 14 bases sitting between them. This CDR3 contains 16 residues. The CDR3 protein is CASSHLREVAKNIQYF. In nucleotides, the CDR3 is TGTGCCAGCAGCCATCTCAGGGAAGTAGCCAAAAACATTCAGTACTTC.

The V and J genes are TRBV18 and TRBJ2-1; TRBD1 aligns across 10 bases. CDR1 and CDR2 (germline): KGHSH, LQKENI. J was trimmed by 4 bases and V by 5 bases; bases with no gene match: 5. The CDR3 loop spans 15 amino acids. CDR3 in DNA: TGTGCCAGCTCAACGGGACAGGGGAGTTACAATGAGCAGTTCTTC. Translating it yields CASSTGQGSYNEQFF.

The rearrangement links TRBV18 to TRBJ2-1, with TRBD2 as a possible D gene (6 bases). This CDR3 has 15 amino acids. In germline, CDR1 is KGHSH, CDR2 LQKENI. Trimming pared 1 base from V and 0 bases from J, leaving 7 bases between. The DNA for the CDR3 is TGTGCCAGCTCACCACTCGGGAGCTCCTACAATGAGCAGTTCTTC. Its protein product is CASSPLGSSYNEQFF.

This clone was counted between two and nine times. The V gene is TRBV10-2, the J gene TRBJ2-7; TRBD2 is a possible D gene (6 bases). The CDR3 sequence is 11 residues long. Trimming removed 8 bases at V and 3 bases at J, with 8 bases between. From germline, CDR1 is WSHSY and CDR2 SAAADI. The CDR3 protein is CASAGFYEQYF. CDR3 sequence (DNA): TGCGCCAGCGCGGGGTTCTACGAGCAGTACTTC.

This clone has a single count. This chain joins TRBV11-2 and TRBJ2-2, with 9 bases aligning to TRBD2. The V gene end was trimmed by 1 base and the J gene end by 2 bases; junction bases not matched to a gene: 8. The germline V gene encodes CDR1 SGHAT and CDR2 FQNNGV. The CDR3 contains 18 residues. The CDR3 DNA sequence: TGTGCCAGCAGCTTAGTGGGACTAGCTTTTAGCAACACCGGGGAGCTGTTTTTT. Translating gives CASSLVGLAFSNTGELFF.

V is TRBV10-3 and J is TRBJ2-3; D might be TRBD2 (6 bases). V shed 2 bases and J shed 0 bases, with 18 bases lying between them. The CDR3 contains 18 residues. CDR1 and CDR2 from the germline V gene are ENHRY and SYGVKD. CDR3 in amino acids: CAISEAIGTATSTDTQYF. The CDR3 DNA reads as TGTGCCATCAGTGAGGCCATTGGGACTGCCACTAGCACAGATACGCAGTATTTT.

The rearrangement links TRBV4-2 to TRBJ2-7; TRBD2 matches at 13 bases. The trim removed 0 bases at V and 3 bases at J, leaving 5 bases unmatched. CDR3 length: 17 amino acids. Germline V gives CDR1 LGHNA, CDR2 YNFKEQ. CDR3 sequence (DNA): TGTGCCAGCAGCCAAGACGGACTAGCGGGAGTCGGCTACGAGCAGTACTTC. Protein product: CASSQDGLAGVGYEQYF.

The V call is TRBV24-1, the J call TRBJ2-1, with 7 bases aligning to TRBD2. Trimming took 0 bases from V and 5 from J; bases not matched to a gene: 3. Germline CDR1 is KGHDR and CDR2 is SFDVKD. There are 15 residues in the CDR3. CDR3 amino acids: CATSDLGLGNNEQFF. The CDR3 DNA reads as TGTGCCACCAGTGATTTGGGACTAGGTAACAATGAGCAGTTCTTC.

The chain links TRBV28 to TRBJ1-2; D is unclear. Germline V CDR1 and CDR2: MDHEN, SYDVKM. This CDR3 has 13 amino acids. The V end was cut by 3 bases, the J end by 2 bases, with 7 bases between. The CDR3 loop is CASSFSANYGYTF. The CDR3 DNA reads as TGTGCCAGCAGTTTCTCAGCGAACTATGGCTACACCTTC.

V gene TRBV28 combines with J gene TRBJ1-4; 7 bases agree with TRBD1. Germline lookup yields CDR1 MDHEN and CDR2 SYDVKM. The CDR3 covers 14 residues. J gave up 1 base and V 5 bases, and 1 base lay outside the gene matches. Here the CDR3 DNA reads TGTGCCAGCAGTAACAGGGGAACTAATGAAAAACTGTTTTTT. It encodes CASSNRGTNEKLFF.

V gene TRBV18 combines with J gene TRBJ2-2, with a weak D call TRBD2 (6 bases). The germline V gene has CDR1 KGHSH and CDR2 LQKENI. This CDR3 region has 15 residues. Between the trimmed V and J ends, which lost 4 bases and 2 bases, there was a span of 11 bases. The CDR3 loop reads CASSLAGSNTGELFF. CDR3 DNA: TGTGCCAGCTCACTGGCGGGATCTAACACCGGGGAGCTGTTTTTT. The full variable domain, its missing parts supplied by reference TRBV18 and TRBJ2-2, is NAGVMQNPRHLVRRRGQEARLRCSPMKGHSHVYWYRQLPEEGLKFMVYLQKENIIDESGMPKERFSAEFPKEGPSILRIQQVVRGDSAAYFCASSLAGSNTGELFFGEGSRLTVL.

This clone was picked up many times. V and J are TRBV3-1 (or the pseudogene TRBV3-2) and TRBJ2-1; 14 nucleotides line up with TRBD2. The CDR3 extends over 18 amino acids. Germline V gives CDR1 LGHDT, CDR2 YNNKEL (reference sequence). Losses at the gene ends were 3 bases for V and 6 bases for J; bases not matched to a gene: 10. CDR3 residues: CASSQPSTTSGRANEQFF. CDR3 bases: TGTGCCAGCAGCCAGCCATCGACGACTAGCGGGAGGGCCAATGAGCAGTTCTTC.

The chain couples TRBV3-1 (or the pseudogene TRBV3-2) to TRBJ2-3; D is possibly TRBD2 (6 bases). Germline-derived CDR1 and CDR2 are LGHDT and YNNKEL (reference sequence). The CDR3 spans 17 residues. Deletions cut 1 base from V and 5 bases from J, with 19 bases between. This CDR3 is CASSQASARLGGDTQYF. Here the CDR3 DNA reads TGTGCCAGCAGCCAAGCGAGCGCGCGGCTGGGGGGAGATACGCAGTATTTT.

The CDR3 nucleotides are TGCGCCAGCAGCCGGGACTCGGGCACAGATACGCAGTATTTT. It codes for CASSRDSGTDTQYF. The J gene is TRBJ2-3, the V gene TRBV5-1; tentatively, D is TRBD2 (6 bases). CDR1 is SGHRS and CDR2 is YFSETQ in the germline V gene. The CDR3 covers 14 residues. V was clipped by 4 bases and J by 1 base, with 10 bases between them.

This chain links TRBV15 with TRBJ2-7, with D perhaps matching TRBD2 (6 bases). The CDR3 totals 15 residues. CDR1 and CDR2 (germline): LNHNV, YYDKDF (reference sequence). The V gene lost 1 base and the J gene lost 3 bases, with 13 bases spanning the gap. CDR3 protein: CATSRGGDGLYEQYF. The CDR3, as DNA: TGTGCCACCAGCAGAGGGGGGGACGGCCTCTACGAGCAGTACTTC.

The chain carries TRBV9 and TRBJ2-2; TRBD1 is a possible D gene (5 bases). This CDR3 is built from 15 residues. Looked up from germline, CDR1 is SGDLS and CDR2 is YYNGEE. Trimming took 0 bases from V and 3 from J, leaving 9 bases between them. The CDR3 loop is CASSVARGHTGELFF. Here the CDR3 DNA reads TGTGCCAGCAGCGTAGCTAGGGGTCACACCGGGGAGCTGTTTTTT. The entire variable domain, with the rest obtained from reference TRBV9 and TRBJ2-2, is as follows: DSGVTQTPKHLITATGQRVTLRCSPRSGDLSVYWYQQSLDQGLQFLIQYYNGEERAKGNILERFSAQQFPDLHSELNLSSLELGDSALYFCASSVARGHTGELFFGEGSRLTVL.

The chain couples TRBV24-1 to TRBJ2-1; 7 nucleotides line up with TRBD2. The CDR3 extends over 15 amino acids. Germline V gene data show CDR1 as KGHDR and CDR2 as SFDVKD. After removal of 1 base from V and 7 bases from J, the junction contained 6 bases not matched to a gene. The CDR3 nucleotides are TGTGCCACCAGTGATTTTGGACTAGTAGGGAATGAGCAGTTCTTC. Protein product: CATSDFGLVGNEQFF.

In this sample, this clone turned up once. The J gene is TRBJ1-1, the V gene TRBV5-1; 9 bases are a match to TRBD1. Germline values: CDR1 SGHRS, CDR2 YFSETQ. This CDR3 comprises 15 residues. Trimming removed 4 bases from V and 7 bases from J; junction bases left unmatched: 11. Here the CDR3 DNA reads TGCGCCAGCAGCACGGCCGGGACAGGGAGGGGTGAAGCTTTCTTT. Protein product: CASSTAGTGRGEAFF.

The chain uses TRBV28 and TRBJ1-6; D remains ambiguous. The CDR3 extends over 14 amino acids. Per the germline V gene, CDR1 is MDHEN and CDR2 is SYDVKM. Trimming took off 2 bases at V and 9 bases at J, with 11 bases between the two ends. CDR3 sequence: CASSLEVARSPLHF. DNA for the CDR3: TGTGCCAGCAGTTTAGAAGTAGCTCGTTCACCCCTCCACTTT.

V gene TRBV5-1 combines with J gene TRBJ2-5; a possible D gene is TRBD2 (7 bases). This CDR3 comprises 14 residues. Germline V gene data show CDR1 as SGHRS and CDR2 as YFSETQ. Trimming cost V 2 bases and J 12 bases, with 20 bases left between them. The CDR3 nucleotides are TGCGCCAGCAGCTTTGGGGGGGGCGGCGCTGTTAAGTACTTC. It is translated as CASSFGGGGAVKYF.

The V call is TRBV27, the J call TRBJ1-5; 7 nucleotides match TRBD1. There are 16 residues in the CDR3. In germline, CDR1 is MNHEY, CDR2 SMNVEV (reference sequence). The V and J ends lost 5 bases and 0 bases, in that order; junction bases with no gene match: 7. CDR3 in DNA: TGTGCCAGCAGTCCTAAGGGACAGTATAGCAATCAGCCCCAGCATTTT. Its protein is CASSPKGQYSNQPQHF.

The CDR3: CASSQIYNEQFF. CDR3 nucleotide sequence: TGCGCCAGCAGCCAAATATACAATGAGCAGTTCTTC. The gene calls are TRBV4-1 and TRBJ2-1; D uncertain. The V end lost 2 bases, the J end lost 4 bases, and 3 bases lay between the germline ends. The germline gives CDR1 MGHRA, CDR2 YSYEKL. The CDR3 spans 12 residues.

CDR3 sequence (DNA): TGTGCCAGCAGTTTATCAGCCTTTAAAGCGGAAGTTAGCACAGATACGCAGTATTTT. This sequence encodes CASSLSAFKAEVSTDTQYF. The V and J genes are TRBV28 and TRBJ2-3; tentatively, D is TRBD2 (5 bases). Trimming took off 1 base at V and 0 bases at J, with 20 bases between the two ends. This CDR3 has 19 amino acids. CDR1 is MDHEN, CDR2 SYDVKM, per germline.